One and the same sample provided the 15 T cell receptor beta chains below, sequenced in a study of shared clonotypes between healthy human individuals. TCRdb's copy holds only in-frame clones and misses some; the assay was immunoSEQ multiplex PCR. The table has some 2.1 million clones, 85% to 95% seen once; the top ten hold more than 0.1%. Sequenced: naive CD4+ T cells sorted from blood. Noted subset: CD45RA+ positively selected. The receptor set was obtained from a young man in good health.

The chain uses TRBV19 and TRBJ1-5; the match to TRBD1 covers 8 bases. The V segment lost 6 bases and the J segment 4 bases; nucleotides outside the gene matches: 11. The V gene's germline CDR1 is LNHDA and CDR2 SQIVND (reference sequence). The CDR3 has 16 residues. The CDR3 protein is CASRTTGGVGNQPQHF. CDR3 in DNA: TGTGCCAGTAGGACTACAGGGGGAGTGGGGAATCAGCCCCAGCATTTT.

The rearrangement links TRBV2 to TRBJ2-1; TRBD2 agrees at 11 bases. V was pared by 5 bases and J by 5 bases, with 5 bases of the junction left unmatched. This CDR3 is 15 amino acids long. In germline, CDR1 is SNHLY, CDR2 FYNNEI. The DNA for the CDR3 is TGTGCCAGCAGTAACATAGCGGGGGGGCACAATGAGCAGTTCTTC. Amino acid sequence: CASSNIAGGHNEQFF.

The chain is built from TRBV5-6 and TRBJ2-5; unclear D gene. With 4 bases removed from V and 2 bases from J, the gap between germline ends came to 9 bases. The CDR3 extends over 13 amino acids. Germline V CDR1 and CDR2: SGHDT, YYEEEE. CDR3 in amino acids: CASSPVLQETQYF. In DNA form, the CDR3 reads TGTGCCAGCAGCCCCGTGCTTCAAGAGACCCAGTACTTC.

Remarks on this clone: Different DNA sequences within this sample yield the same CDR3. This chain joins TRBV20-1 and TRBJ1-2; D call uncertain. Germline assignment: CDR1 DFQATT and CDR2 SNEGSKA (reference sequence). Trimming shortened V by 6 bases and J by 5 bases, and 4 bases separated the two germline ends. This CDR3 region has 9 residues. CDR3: CSAGYGYTF. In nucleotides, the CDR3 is TGCAGTGCAGGGTATGGCTACACCTTC.

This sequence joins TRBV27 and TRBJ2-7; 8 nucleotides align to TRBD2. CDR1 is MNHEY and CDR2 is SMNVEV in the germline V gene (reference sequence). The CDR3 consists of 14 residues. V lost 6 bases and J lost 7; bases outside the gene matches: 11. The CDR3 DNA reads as TGTGCCAGCAGCGGGGCGGGAGGCCTTCGGGAGCAGTACTTC. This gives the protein CASSGAGGLREQYF.

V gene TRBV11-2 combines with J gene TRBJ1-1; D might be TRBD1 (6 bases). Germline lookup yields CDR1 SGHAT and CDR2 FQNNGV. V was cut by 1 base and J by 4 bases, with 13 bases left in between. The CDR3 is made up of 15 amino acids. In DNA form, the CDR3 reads TGTGCCAGCAGCTTAGTACCCGACAGGATCACTGAAGCTTTCTTT. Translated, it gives CASSLVPDRITEAFF.

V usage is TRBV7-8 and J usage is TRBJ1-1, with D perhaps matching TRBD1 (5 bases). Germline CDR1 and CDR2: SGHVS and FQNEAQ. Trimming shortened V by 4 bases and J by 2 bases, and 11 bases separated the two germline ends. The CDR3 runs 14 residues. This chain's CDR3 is CASSSGAVNTEAFF. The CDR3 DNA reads TGTGCCAGCAGCTCCGGGGCCGTCAACACTGAAGCTTTCTTT.

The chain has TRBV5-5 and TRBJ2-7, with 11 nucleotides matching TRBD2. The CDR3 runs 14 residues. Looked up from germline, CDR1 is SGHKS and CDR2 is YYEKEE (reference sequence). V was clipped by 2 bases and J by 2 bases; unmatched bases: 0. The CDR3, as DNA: TGTGCCAGCAGCTTTAGCGGGAGGGCCTACGAGCAGTACTTC. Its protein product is CASSFSGRAYEQYF.

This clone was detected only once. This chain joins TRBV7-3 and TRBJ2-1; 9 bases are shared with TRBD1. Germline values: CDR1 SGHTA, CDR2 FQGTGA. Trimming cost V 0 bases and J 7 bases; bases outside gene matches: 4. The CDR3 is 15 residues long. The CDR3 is CASSLTTDRGNEQFF. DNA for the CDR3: TGTGCCAGCAGCTTAACCACCGACAGGGGGAATGAGCAGTTCTTC.

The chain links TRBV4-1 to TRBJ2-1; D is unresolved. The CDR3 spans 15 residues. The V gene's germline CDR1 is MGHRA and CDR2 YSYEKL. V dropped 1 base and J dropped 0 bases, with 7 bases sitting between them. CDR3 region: CASSQVGSSYNEQFF. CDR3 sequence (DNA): TGCGCCAGCAGCCAAGTCGGAAGCTCCTACAATGAGCAGTTCTTC.

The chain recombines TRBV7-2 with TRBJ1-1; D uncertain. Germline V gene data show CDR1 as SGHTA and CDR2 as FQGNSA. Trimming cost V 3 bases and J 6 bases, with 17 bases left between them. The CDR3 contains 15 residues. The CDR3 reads CASSLSPAGYAEAFF. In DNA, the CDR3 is TGTGCCAGCAGCTTGTCTCCGGCGGGGTACGCTGAAGCTTTCTTT.

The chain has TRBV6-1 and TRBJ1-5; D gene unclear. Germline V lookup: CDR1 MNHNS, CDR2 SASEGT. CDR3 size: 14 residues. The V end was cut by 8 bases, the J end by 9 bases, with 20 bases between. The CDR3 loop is CASRTPGSIGPQHF. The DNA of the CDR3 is TGTGCCAGCCGGACCCCAGGTTCAATAGGGCCCCAGCATTTT.

CDR3 region: CASSLALGGNTEAFF. CDR3 DNA: TGTGCCAGCAGCTTGGCCCTCGGAGGGAACACTGAAGCTTTCTTT. The genes are TRBV5-5 and TRBJ1-1; D gene uncertain. The CDR3 totals 15 residues. Trimming removed 0 bases from V and 1 base from J, with 10 bases in between. Germline assignment: CDR1 SGHKS and CDR2 YYEKEE (reference sequence).

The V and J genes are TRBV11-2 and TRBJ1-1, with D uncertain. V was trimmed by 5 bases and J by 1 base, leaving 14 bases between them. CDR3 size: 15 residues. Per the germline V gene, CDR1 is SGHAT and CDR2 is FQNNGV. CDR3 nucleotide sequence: TGTGCCAGCAGCCTTGGGCAGAATAAGAACACTGAAGCTTTCTTT. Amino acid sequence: CASSLGQNKNTEAFF.

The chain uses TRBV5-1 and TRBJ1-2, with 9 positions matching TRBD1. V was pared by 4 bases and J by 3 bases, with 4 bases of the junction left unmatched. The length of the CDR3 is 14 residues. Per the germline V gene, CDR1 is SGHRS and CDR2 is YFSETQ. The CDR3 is CASSEGQGDYGYTF. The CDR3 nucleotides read TGCGCCAGCAGCGAGGGACAGGGCGACTATGGCTACACCTTC. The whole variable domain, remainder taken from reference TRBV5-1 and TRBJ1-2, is KAGVTQTPRYLIKTRGQQVTLSCSPISGHRSVSWYQQTPGQGLQFLFEYFSETQRNKGNFPGRFSGRQFSNSRSEMNVSTLELGDSALYLCASSEGQGDYGYTFGSGTRLTVV.